The rows below give T cell receptor beta chains drawn from one sample of a study of regulatory T cells in long-lasting Graves disease. MiXCR, applied by TCRdb to the multiplex PCR reads, yields one record per CDR3 protein. The sample has a few hundred thousand distinct CDR3 sequences; 13% are singletons. This sample was shared with a second study, whose subject was T cells in Graves' hyperthyroidism and ophthalmopathy.

The sequencing used peripheral blood mononuclear cells (PBMCs), collected at new diagnosis, from a patient treated with antithyroid drugs. The origin of the receptors is a man aged 25-45 years with Graves disease. The CDR3 runs from the conserved cysteine through the conserved F or W. D genes are given only for firm matches. Clone size is stated in some rows and not others, as once, few, many or a class when expanded.

abundance,j_gene,d_gene,v_gene,len,CDR3aa,CDR3nt
many,TRBJ1-2,NA,TRBV11-2,14,CASSLAGWGYGYTF,TGTGCCAGCAGCTTAGCAGGATGGGGCTATGGCTACACCTTC
NA,TRBJ2-1,NA,TRBV12-3/TRBV12-4,12,CASSFRLYEQFF,TGTGCCAGCAGTTTTAGGTTGTATGAGCAGTTCTTC
many,TRBJ2-3,TRBD2,TRBV20-1,14,CSARRGRGGDTQYF,TGCAGTGCTAGAAGAGGGCGGGGGGGGGATACGCAGTATTTT
many,TRBJ1-1,NA,TRBV11-2,13,CASRSARGTEAFF,TGTGCCAGCAGGTCCGCCAGGGGCACTGAAGCTTTCTTT
many,TRBJ2-1,TRBD2,TRBV20-1,15,CSAPIAGGGNNEQFF,TGCAGTGCTCCTATAGCGGGAGGGGGAAACAATGAGCAGTTCTTC
many,TRBJ2-1,NA,TRBV30,11,CAWTRGLEQFF,TGTGCCTGGACCCGGGGGCTTGAGCAGTTCTTC
once,TRBJ2-7,TRBD2,TRBV5-1,15,CASSLGAGVGNEQYF,TGCGCCAGCAGCTTGGGGGCGGGAGTCGGGAACGAGCAGTACTTC
NA,TRBJ1-5,TRBD1,TRBV2,13,CASGGQENQPQHF,TGTGCCAGCGGAGGACAGGAAAATCAGCCCCAGCATTTT
many,TRBJ2-1,NA,TRBV29-1,13,CSASRDADNEQFF,TGCAGCGCGTCCCGGGACGCGGACAATGAGCAGTTCTTC
many,TRBJ2-4,NA,TRBV28,13,CASSLGQTNIQYF,TGTGCCAGCAGTCTCGGACAGACAAACATTCAGTACTTC
many,TRBJ1-1,NA,TRBV5-1,13,CASRIKENTEAFF,TGCGCCAGCAGAATCAAAGAGAACACTGAAGCTTTCTTT
many,TRBJ2-7,NA,TRBV5-1,14,CASSLATIQGEQYF,TGCGCCAGCAGCTTGGCCACTATTCAGGGTGAGCAGTACTTC
many,TRBJ2-3,NA,TRBV12-3/TRBV12-4,15,CASSFGGAGTDTQYF,TGTGCCAGCAGTTTCGGTGGAGCTGGCACAGATACGCAGTATTTT
few,TRBJ2-2,NA,TRBV4-2,16,CASSPWRQTNTGELFF,TGTGCCAGCAGCCCCTGGAGACAGACAAACACCGGGGAGCTGTTTTTT
many,TRBJ2-7,TRBD1,TRBV6-2/TRBV6-3,16,CASSGTGGPSTYEQYF,TGTGCCAGCTCCGGGACAGGGGGCCCTTCTACCTACGAGCAGTACTTC
many,TRBJ2-7,NA,TRBV30,13,CAWSVRMGYEQYF,TGTGCCTGGAGTGTACGAATGGGATACGAGCAGTACTTC
many,TRBJ2-7,NA,TRBV12-5,16,CASGLVRIAAAYEQYF,TGTGCTAGTGGTTTGGTACGAATTGCGGCCGCCTACGAGCAGTACTTC
NA,TRBJ1-6,NA,TRBV27,12,CASSFFRGPLHF,TGTGCCAGCAGTTTCTTTCGCGGACCCCTCCACTTT
many,TRBJ1-1,NA,TRBV7-9,15,CASIPSRLMNTEAFF,TGTGCCAGCATCCCCAGCCGATTGATGAACACTGAAGCTTTCTTT
NA,TRBJ2-7,TRBD2,TRBV9,14,CASSGYTSGSEQYF,TGTGCCAGCAGCGGTTATACTAGCGGGAGCGAGCAGTACTTC
few,TRBJ2-7,NA,TRBV27,15,CASSRTGNEVYEQYF,TGTGCCAGCAGCCGAACAGGGAACGAAGTTTACGAGCAGTACTTC
many,TRBJ2-7,NA,TRBV5-1,11,CASSLDREQYF,TGTGCCAGCAGCCTCGACCGCGAGCAGTACTTC